The present T cell receptor (beta chain) was sequenced within a study of CD8 T cells in ankylosing spondylitis. To note about this clonotype: The target antigen is unknown.

Overall study findings and caveats: A TCR beta motif of 7 to 9 highly homologous variants seemed to mark ankylosing spondylitis blood.

CDR1 and CDR2 (germline): SEHNR, FQNEAQ (reference sequence). After removal of 6 bases from V and 10 bases from J, the junction contained 10 bases not matched to a gene. The CDR3 has 15 residues. Library preparation for TCR beta used quantitative 5'-RACE with molecular barcodes. TCRdb ran MiXCR on the 5' RACE reads and lists one entry per CDR3 protein. The table lists some 840,000 distinct CDR3 sequences, 12% of them singletons. The clonotype originates from a male donor with ankylosing spondylitis. J is TRBJ1-6 and V is TRBV7-9, with 9 positions matching TRBD1. The specimen sequenced was blood, either unsorted or a sorted T cell fraction (not recorded which). The CDR3 sequence is CASRGQGTGPSPLHF. The CDR3 DNA follows: TGTGCCAGCAGGGGGCAAGGGACAGGGCCCTCACCCCTCCACTTT.